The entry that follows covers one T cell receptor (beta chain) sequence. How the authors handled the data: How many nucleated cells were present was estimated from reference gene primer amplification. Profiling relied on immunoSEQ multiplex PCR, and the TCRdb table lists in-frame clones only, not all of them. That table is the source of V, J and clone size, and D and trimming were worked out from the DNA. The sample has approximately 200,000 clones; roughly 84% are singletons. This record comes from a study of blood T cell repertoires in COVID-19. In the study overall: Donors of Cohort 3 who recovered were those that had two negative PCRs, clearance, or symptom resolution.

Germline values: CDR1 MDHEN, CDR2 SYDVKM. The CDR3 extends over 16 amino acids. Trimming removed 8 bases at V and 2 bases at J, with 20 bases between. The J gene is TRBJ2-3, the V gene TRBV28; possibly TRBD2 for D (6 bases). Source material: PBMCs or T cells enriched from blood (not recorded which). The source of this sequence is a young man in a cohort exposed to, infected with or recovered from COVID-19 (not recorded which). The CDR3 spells CASGSPGVGTTDTQYF. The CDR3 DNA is TGTGCCAGCGGCTCCCCGGGGGTTGGTACCACAGATACGCAGTATTTT.